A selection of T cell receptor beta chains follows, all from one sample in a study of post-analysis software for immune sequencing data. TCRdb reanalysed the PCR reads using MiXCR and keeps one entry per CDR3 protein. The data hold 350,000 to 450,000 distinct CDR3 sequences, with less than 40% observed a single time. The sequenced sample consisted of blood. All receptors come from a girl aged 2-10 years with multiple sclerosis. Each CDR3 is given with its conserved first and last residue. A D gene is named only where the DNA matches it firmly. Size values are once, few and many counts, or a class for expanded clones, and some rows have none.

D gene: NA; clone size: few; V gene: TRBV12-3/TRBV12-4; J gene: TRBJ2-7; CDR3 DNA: TGTGCCAGCAGTACGTTGGGGAAAGTTGACTACGAGCAGTACTTC; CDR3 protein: CASSTLGKVDYEQYF
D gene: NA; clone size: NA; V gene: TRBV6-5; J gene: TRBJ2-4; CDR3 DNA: TGTGCCAGCAGTTCCTCAGCCCACTACATTCAGTACTTC; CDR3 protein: CASSSSAHYIQYF
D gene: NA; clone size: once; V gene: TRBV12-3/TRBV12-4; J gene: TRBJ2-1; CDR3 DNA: TGTGCCAGCAGCCCGATCTTAACAAACAATGAGCAGTTCTTC; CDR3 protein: CASSPILTNNEQFF
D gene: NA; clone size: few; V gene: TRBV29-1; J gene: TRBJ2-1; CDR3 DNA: TGCAGCGTTGTGGGGGTATCCTACAATGAGCAGTTCTTC; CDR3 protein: CSVVGVSYNEQFF
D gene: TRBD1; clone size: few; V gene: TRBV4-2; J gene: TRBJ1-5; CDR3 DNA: TGTGCCAGCAGCCAAGAAACAGGGGTGGTTCAGCCCCAGCATTTT; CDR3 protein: CASSQETGVVQPQHF
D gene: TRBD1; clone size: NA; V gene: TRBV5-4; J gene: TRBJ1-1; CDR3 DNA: TGTGCCAGCAGCCCGGGGGGACAGGCTTCCGACGCTTTCTTT; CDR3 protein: CASSPGGQASDAFF
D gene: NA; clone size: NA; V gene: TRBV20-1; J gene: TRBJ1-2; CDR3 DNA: TGCAGCACACTTCTTGGCCTCTATGGCTACACCTTC; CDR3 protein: CSTLLGLYGYTF
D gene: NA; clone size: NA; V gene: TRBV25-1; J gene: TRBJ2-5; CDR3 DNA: TGTGCCAGCAGTCCAGATACCACCTACAATGAGCAGTACTTC; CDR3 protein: CASSPDTTYNEQYF
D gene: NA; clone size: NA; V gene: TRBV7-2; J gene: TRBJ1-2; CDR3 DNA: TGTGCCAGCAGCTTAGGGCCGTGGGGACAAACTAACTATGGCTACACCTTC; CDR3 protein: CASSLGPWGQTNYGYTF
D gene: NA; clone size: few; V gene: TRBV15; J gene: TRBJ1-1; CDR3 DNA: TGTGCCACCAGCGTAGACGGATACACTGAAGCTTTCTTT; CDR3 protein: CATSVDGYTEAFF
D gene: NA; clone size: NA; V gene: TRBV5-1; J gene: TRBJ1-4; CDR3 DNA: TGCGCCAGCAGCTTGGCCCTGGGGCAAGGTGAAAAACTGTTTTTT; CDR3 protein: CASSLALGQGEKLFF
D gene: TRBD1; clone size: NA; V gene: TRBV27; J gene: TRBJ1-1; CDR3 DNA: TGTGCCAGCAGTCCCCGGACAGGCTCCTTAGCAGGGGCTTTCTTT; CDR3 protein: CASSPRTGSLAGAFF
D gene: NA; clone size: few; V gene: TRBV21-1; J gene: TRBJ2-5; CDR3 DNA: TGTGCCAGAATCCCGGCTAGCGATCGGGAGACCCAGTACTTC; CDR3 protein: CARIPASDRETQYF
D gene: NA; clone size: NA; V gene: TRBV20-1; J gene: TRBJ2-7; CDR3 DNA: TGCAGTGCTGGAGGGGGAAACTCCTACGAGCAGTACTTC; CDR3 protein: CSAGGGNSYEQYF
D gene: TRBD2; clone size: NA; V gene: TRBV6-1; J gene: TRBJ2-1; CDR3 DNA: TGTGCCAGCAGTGAACAGGGACTAGCGGGGGGAATCGATGAGCAGTTCTTC; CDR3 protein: CASSEQGLAGGIDEQFF
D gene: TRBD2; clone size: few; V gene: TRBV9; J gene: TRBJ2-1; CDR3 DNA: TGTGCCAGCAGCGTAGTAGGGCCTCGGGAGGGCGGTGAGCAGTTCTTC; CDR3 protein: CASSVVGPREGGEQFF
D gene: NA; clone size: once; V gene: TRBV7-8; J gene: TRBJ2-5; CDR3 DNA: TGTGCCAGCAGCTTATCGAATAGCGGACAAGAGACCCAGTACTTC; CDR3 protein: CASSLSNSGQETQYF
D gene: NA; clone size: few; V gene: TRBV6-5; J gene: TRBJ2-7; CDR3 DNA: TGTGCCAGCAGTTATCGGCAGGCGGCCTACGAGCAGTACTTC; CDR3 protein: CASSYRQAAYEQYF
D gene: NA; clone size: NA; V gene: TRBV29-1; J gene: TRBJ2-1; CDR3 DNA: TGCAGCGTTGAGGGGGACTACAATGAGCAGTTCTTC; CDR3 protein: CSVEGDYNEQFF
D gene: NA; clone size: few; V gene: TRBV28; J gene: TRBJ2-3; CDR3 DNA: TGTGCCAGCAGTTTGGAGGCAGGATTACACACAGATACGCAGTATTTT; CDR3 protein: CASSLEAGLHTDTQYF
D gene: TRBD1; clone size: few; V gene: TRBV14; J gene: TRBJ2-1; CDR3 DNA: TGTGCCAGCAGCCGGAAGACAGGGGCCCGGATTCCCCGGTACAATGAGCAGTTCTTC; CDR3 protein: CASSRKTGARIPRYNEQFF
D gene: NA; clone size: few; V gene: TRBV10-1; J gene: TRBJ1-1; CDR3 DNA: TGCGCCAGGGGACAACCGAAGACTGAAGCTTTCTTT; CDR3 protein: CARGQPKTEAFF
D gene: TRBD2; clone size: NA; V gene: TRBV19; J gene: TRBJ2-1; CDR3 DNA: TGTGCCAGCCGACTAGCGGGATCCTACAATGAGCAGTTCTTC; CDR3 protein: CASRLAGSYNEQFF
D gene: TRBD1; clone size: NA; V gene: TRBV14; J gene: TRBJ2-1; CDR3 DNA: TGTGCCAGCAGCCAAGTATTGCGGCCGGCAGGGGGTAGGAATGAGCAGTTCTTC; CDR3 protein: CASSQVLRPAGGRNEQFF
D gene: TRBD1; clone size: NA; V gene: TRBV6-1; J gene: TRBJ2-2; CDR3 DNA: TGTGCCAGCAGCTCTGAAACAGGGGGTGTGGACACCGGGGAGCTGTTTTTT; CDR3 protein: CASSSETGGVDTGELFF
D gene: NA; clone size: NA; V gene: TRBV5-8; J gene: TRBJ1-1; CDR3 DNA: TGTGCCAGCAGCTTGGGCGCCAGCCTGAACACTGAAGCTTTCTTT; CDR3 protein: CASSLGASLNTEAFF
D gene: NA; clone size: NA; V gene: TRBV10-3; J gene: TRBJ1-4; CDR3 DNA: TGTGCCATCAGCCTACAGGGCGAGGGTGAAAAACTGTTTTTT; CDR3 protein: CAISLQGEGEKLFF
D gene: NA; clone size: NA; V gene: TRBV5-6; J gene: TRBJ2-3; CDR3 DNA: TGTGCCAGCAGCGCGGATCCCGGGGAAATATACACAGATACGCAGTATTTT; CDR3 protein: CASSADPGEIYTDTQYF
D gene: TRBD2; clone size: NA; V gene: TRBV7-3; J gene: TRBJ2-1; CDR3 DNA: TGTGCCAGCAGCTCCTCCTTGCGGGAGGGTTACAATGAGCAGTTCTTC; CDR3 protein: CASSSSLREGYNEQFF
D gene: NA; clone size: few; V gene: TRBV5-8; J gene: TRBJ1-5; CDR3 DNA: TGTGCCAGCAGCGCGGAGGCGGGCAATCAGCCCCAGCATTTT; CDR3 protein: CASSAEAGNQPQHF
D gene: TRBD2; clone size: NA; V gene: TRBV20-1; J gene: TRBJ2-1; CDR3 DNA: TGCAGTGCGTATAGCGGGAGACGATATGAGCAGTTCTTC; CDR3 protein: CSAYSGRRYEQFF
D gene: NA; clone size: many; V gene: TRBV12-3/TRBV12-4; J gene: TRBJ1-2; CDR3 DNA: TGTGCCAGCAGTCCGGACAGTAACTATGGCTACACCTTC; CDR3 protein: CASSPDSNYGYTF
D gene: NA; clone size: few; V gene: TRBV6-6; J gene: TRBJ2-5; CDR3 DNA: TGTGCCAGCAGTCCCTGGACAGCGACACAAGAGACCCAGTACTTC; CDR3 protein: CASSPWTATQETQYF
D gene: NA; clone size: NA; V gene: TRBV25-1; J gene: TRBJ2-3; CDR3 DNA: TGTGCCAGCAGTCACGGGGGGCGCACAGATACGCAGTATTTT; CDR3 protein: CASSHGGRTDTQYF
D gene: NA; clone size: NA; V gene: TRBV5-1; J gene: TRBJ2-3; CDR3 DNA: TGCGCCAGCACTTCGGAGGGAGATTTCACAGATACGCAGTATTTT; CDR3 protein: CASTSEGDFTDTQYF
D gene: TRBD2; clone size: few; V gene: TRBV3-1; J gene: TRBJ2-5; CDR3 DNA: TGTGCCAGCAGCCACGGGACTAGCGGGGGGCCTCAAGAGACCCAGTACTTC; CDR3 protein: CASSHGTSGGPQETQYF
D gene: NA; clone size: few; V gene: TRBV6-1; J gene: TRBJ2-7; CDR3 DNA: TGTGCCAGCAGTGAACTGGGAAACAACTACGAGCAGTACTTC; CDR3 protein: CASSELGNNYEQYF
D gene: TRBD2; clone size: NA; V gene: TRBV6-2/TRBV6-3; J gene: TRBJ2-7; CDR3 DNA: TGTGCCAGCAGAACTTACTCTAGCGGGAGATTCGACGAGCAGTACTTC; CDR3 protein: CASRTYSSGRFDEQYF
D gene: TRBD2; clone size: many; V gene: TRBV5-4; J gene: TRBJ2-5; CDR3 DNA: TGTGCCAGCAGCCAGGGACTAGCTAACCAAGAGACCCAGTACTTC; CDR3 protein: CASSQGLANQETQYF
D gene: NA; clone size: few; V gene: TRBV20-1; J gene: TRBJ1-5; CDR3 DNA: TGCAGTGCTAGAGATGTGCAGGGAAATCAGCCCCAGCATTTT; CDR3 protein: CSARDVQGNQPQHF
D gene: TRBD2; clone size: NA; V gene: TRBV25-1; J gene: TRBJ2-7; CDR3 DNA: TGTGCCAGCAGCGATCTGGGCGGGGGGCTCTACGAGCAGTACTTC; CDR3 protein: CASSDLGGGLYEQYF
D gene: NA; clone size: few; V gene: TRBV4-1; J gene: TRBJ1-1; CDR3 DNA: TGCGCCAGTAGCCAAGTACAGGGGAACACTGAAGCTTTCTTT; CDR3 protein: CASSQVQGNTEAFF
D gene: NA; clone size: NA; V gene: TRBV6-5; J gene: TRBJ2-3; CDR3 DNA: TGTGCCAGCAGTTACTCAGGGACACCAAGCACAGATACGCAGTATTTT; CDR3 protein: CASSYSGTPSTDTQYF
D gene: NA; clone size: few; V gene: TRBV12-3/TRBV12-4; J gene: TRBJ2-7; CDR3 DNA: TGTGCCAGCAGGAGTCAAGACGGCTCCTACGAGCAGTACTTC; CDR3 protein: CASRSQDGSYEQYF
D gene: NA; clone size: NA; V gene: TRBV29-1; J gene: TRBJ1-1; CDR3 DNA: TGCAGCGCCAGACAGAGGCTGGGGACTGAAGCTTTCTTT; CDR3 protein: CSARQRLGTEAFF
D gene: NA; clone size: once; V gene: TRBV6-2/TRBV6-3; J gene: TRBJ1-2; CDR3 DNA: TGTGCCAGCAGCCGAAACCGGGGCTACACCTTC; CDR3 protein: CASSRNRGYTF
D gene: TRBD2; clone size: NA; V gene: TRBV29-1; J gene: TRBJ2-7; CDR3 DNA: TGCAGCGTTGTGGGGGGGAACACCTACGAGCAGTACTTC; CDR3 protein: CSVVGGNTYEQYF
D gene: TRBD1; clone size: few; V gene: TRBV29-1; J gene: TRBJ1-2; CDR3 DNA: TGCAGCGTTGAACGCCAGGGGGCGTATGGCTACACCTTC; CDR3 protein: CSVERQGAYGYTF
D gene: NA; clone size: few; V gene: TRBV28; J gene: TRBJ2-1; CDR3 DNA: TGTGCCACACGTACAGCCTCCTACAATGAGCAGTTCTTC; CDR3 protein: CATRTASYNEQFF
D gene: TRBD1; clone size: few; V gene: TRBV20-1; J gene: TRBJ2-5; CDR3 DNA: TGCAGTGCTAGAGACAACAGGGGGCTAGAGACCCAGTACTTC; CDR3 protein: CSARDNRGLETQYF
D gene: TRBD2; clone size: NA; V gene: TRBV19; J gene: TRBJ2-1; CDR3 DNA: TGTGCCAGCCTAAACCCCCTAGCGGGCGCGGCCTACAATGAGCAGTTCTTC; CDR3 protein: CASLNPLAGAAYNEQFF